These 23 T cell receptor beta chains share one sample of origin, sequenced in a study of cytomegalovirus exposure and HLA in healthy donors. Sequencing was performed with immunoSEQ multiplex PCR; in TCRdb, only in-frame clones are kept and a portion is missing. The sample gives over 250,000 clones, roughly 90% of which show up once; over 1% is in the top ten. The sample was PBMCs. These receptor sequences come from a woman in her thirties in good health and CMV-seropositive.

The chain recombines TRBV28 with TRBJ2-1; 10 nucleotides align to TRBD2. The CDR3 runs to 15 residues. Germline V gene sequence: CDR1 MDHEN, CDR2 SYDVKM. With V trimmed by 5 bases and J by 2 bases, 3 bases remained unmatched. This chain's CDR3 is CASSLTSGAYNEQFF. Here the CDR3 DNA reads TGTGCCAGCAGTCTTACTAGCGGGGCCTACAATGAGCAGTTCTTC.

V gene TRBV18 combines with J gene TRBJ2-5; TRBD1 matches 9 bases. J was trimmed by 3 bases and V by 3 bases; bases with no gene match: 5. CDR1 and CDR2 (germline): KGHSH, LQKENI. CDR3 length: 15 amino acids. CDR3 region: CASSPRDRVEETQYF. CDR3 DNA sequence: TGTGCCAGCTCACCTCGGGACAGGGTAGAAGAGACCCAGTACTTC.

DNA for the CDR3: TGTGCCAGCAGCTCCGGACTAGGAGGGGGCACCGGGGAGCTGTTTTTT. Translating gives CASSSGLGGGTGELFF. This chain uses TRBV5-6 with TRBJ2-2, with D possibly matching TRBD2 (7 bases). Looked up from germline, CDR1 is SGHDT and CDR2 is YYEEEE. V lost 3 bases and J 4 bases, leaving 16 bases between the germline ends. The CDR3 totals 16 residues.

CDR3 amino acids: CASSLGGEYNEKLFF. The CDR3 region has the DNA TGTGCCAGCAGCTTGGGCGGGGAGTATAATGAAAAACTGTTTTTT. This chain joins TRBV5-4 and TRBJ1-4, with no clear D. The CDR3 runs to 15 residues. V was pared by 0 bases and J by 4 bases, with 10 bases between. Germline V gene sequence: CDR1 SGHNT, CDR2 YYREEE (reference sequence). Variable domain in full (rest from reference TRBV5-4 and TRBJ1-4): ETGVTQSPTHLIKTRGQQVTLRCSSQSGHNTVSWYQQALGQGPQFIFQYYREEENGRGNFPPRFSGLQFPNYSSELNVNALELDDSALYLCASSLGGEYNEKLFFGSGTQLSVL.

This chain connects TRBV28 to TRBJ2-7; D gene uncertain. Trimming took 3 bases from V and 3 from J, leaving 15 bases between them. The CDR3 loop spans 15 amino acids. CDR1 and CDR2 (germline): MDHEN, SYDVKM. DNA of the CDR3: TGTGCCAGCAGTTTTTCGGGCGGAGAACGCTACGAGCAGTACTTC. Its protein is CASSFSGGERYEQYF.

The chain links TRBV27 to TRBJ1-2; 8 positions agree with TRBD1. Germline V CDR1 and CDR2: MNHEY, SMNVEV (reference sequence). The CDR3 totals 17 residues. The V segment lost 2 bases and the J segment 4 bases; nucleotides outside the gene matches: 12. The CDR3, as DNA: TGTGCCAGCAGTTTAAGTCAGGGGGCGGGCTCCCTCTATGGCTACACCTTC. It translates to CASSLSQGAGSLYGYTF.

This clone was seen a single time. The V and J genes are TRBV10-3 and TRBJ2-7, with 9 nucleotides matching TRBD2. The CDR3 contains 14 residues. The V gene's germline CDR1 is ENHRY and CDR2 SYGVKD. The trim removed 11 bases at V and 2 bases at J, leaving 10 bases unmatched. CDR3 protein: CAPFGLAGPYEQYF. The CDR3 DNA follows: TGTGCCCCCTTCGGGCTAGCGGGACCCTACGAGCAGTACTTC.

This chain joins TRBV9 and TRBJ1-1, with 10 positions matching TRBD1. Germline V gene sequence: CDR1 SGDLS, CDR2 YYNGEE. The length of the CDR3 is 16 residues. The trim removed 4 bases at V and 1 base at J, leaving 7 bases unmatched. As DNA, the CDR3 is TGTGCCAGCAGCCCCGGACAGGGGGGATCGAACACTGAAGCTTTCTTT. It codes for CASSPGQGGSNTEAFF. Using reference TRBV9 and TRBJ1-1 for the parts outside the CDR3, the full variable domain is DSGVTQTPKHLITATGQRVTLRCSPRSGDLSVYWYQQSLDQGLQFLIQYYNGEERAKGNILERFSAQQFPDLHSELNLSSLELGDSALYFCASSPGQGGSNTEAFFGQGTRLTVV.

For the CDR3, the DNA is TGTGCCAGCAGTTTAGGGTCCGTCGGCTACGAGCAGTACTTC. It codes for CASSLGSVGYEQYF. V gene TRBV27 combines with J gene TRBJ2-7; D unresolved. V lost 2 bases and J lost 3, with 11 bases in between. CDR3 length: 14 amino acids. Germline lookup yields CDR1 MNHEY and CDR2 SMNVEV (reference sequence).

This chain links TRBV4-3 with TRBJ2-1, with 10 positions matching TRBD2. V shed 3 bases, J shed 4 bases, and the junction held 9 bases outside the gene matches. This CDR3 has 17 amino acids. Germline CDR1 is LGHNA and CDR2 is YSLEER. CDR3 loop: CASSQGLGLAAYNEQFF. CDR3 DNA sequence: TGCGCCAGCAGCCAGGGGCTCGGACTAGCGGCATACAATGAGCAGTTCTTC.

The genes are TRBV18 and TRBJ2-1; 11 nucleotides align to TRBD2. V was pared by 6 bases and J by 7 bases, with 11 bases of the junction left unmatched. The germline V gene has CDR1 KGHSH and CDR2 LQKENI. The CDR3 is 16 amino acids. The CDR3 sequence is CASSPRGTSGMNEQFF. The CDR3, as DNA: TGTGCCAGCTCCCCCAGGGGGACTAGCGGTATGAATGAGCAGTTCTTC.

The chain has TRBV27 and TRBJ2-1; 7 positions agree with TRBD2. The V and J ends lost 0 bases and 9 bases, in that order; junction bases with no gene match: 5. In germline, CDR1 is MNHEY, CDR2 SMNVEV (reference sequence). The CDR3 contains 14 residues. This CDR3 reads CASSLSSPGGEQFF. In DNA form, the CDR3 reads TGTGCCAGCAGTTTATCTAGCCCGGGGGGTGAGCAGTTCTTC.

V is TRBV9 and J is TRBJ2-7; D is undetermined. The CDR3 length is 13 residues. Trimming took off 3 bases at V and 1 base at J, with 8 bases between the two ends. Germline CDR1 reads SGDLS; CDR2 reads YYNGEE. The CDR3 DNA is TGTGCCAGCAGCGCCGTAGGTTCCTACGAGCAGTACTTC. It is translated as CASSAVGSYEQYF.

This clone was observed a few times. The chain carries TRBV28 and TRBJ1-2, with D uncertain. The germline gives CDR1 MDHEN, CDR2 SYDVKM. This CDR3 has 14 residues. The V end lost 2 bases, the J end lost 4 bases, and 11 bases lay between the germline ends. The CDR3 protein is CASSLTGRAYGYTF. The CDR3 bases are TGTGCCAGCAGTTTAACTGGACGGGCCTATGGCTACACCTTC.

The table lists this clone with a count of one. The genes are TRBV29-1 and TRBJ2-1; 8 bases align to TRBD1. Per the germline V gene, CDR1 is SQVTM and CDR2 is ANQGSEA. The length of the CDR3 is 14 residues. V gave up 8 bases and J gave up 6 bases; unmatched junction bases: 12. In DNA form, the CDR3 reads TGCAGCATCTACGACAGGGGCGACTTCAATGAGCAGTTCTTC. Translation gives CSIYDRGDFNEQFF.

This clone showed up just once. The chain couples TRBV27 to TRBJ2-5, with D possibly being TRBD1 or TRBD2 (5 bases each). Per the germline V gene, CDR1 is MNHEY and CDR2 is SMNVEV (reference sequence). This CDR3 has 15 residues. Trimming took 1 base from V and 1 from J, leaving 10 bases between them. CDR3 in amino acids: CASSLFSGPQETQYF. The DNA for the CDR3 is TGTGCCAGCAGTTTATTTTCGGGGCCCCAAGAGACCCAGTACTTC.

J is TRBJ1-1 and V is TRBV12-2. TRBV12-2 is classified as a pseudogene. The CDR3 has 14 amino acids. CDR3 sequence: CASLPTHEDTEAFF. As DNA, the CDR3 is TGTGCAAGTCTCCCGACTCATGAGGACACTGAAGCTTTCTTT.

The rearrangement uses TRBV7-9 and TRBJ2-5; the match to TRBD1 covers 7 bases. The ends lost 4 bases at V and 2 bases at J; junction bases unmatched: 7. The CDR3 extends over 15 amino acids. In germline, CDR1 is SEHNR, CDR2 FQNEAQ (reference sequence). Written as DNA, the CDR3 is TGTGCCAGCAGCTCAGTCCGGGACAGTCAAGAGACCCAGTACTTC. Translated, it gives CASSSVRDSQETQYF.

The CDR3 DNA reads as TGTGCCAGCAGTGTCTCCGGGACAAGCTACGAGCAGTACTTC. Translated: CASSVSGTSYEQYF. V and J are TRBV11-3 and TRBJ2-7, with a weak D call TRBD1 (6 bases). CDR3 size: 14 residues. Germline V CDR1 and CDR2: SGHNT, YENEEA. V dropped 6 bases and J dropped 3 bases, with 15 bases sitting between them.

The chain links TRBV7-6 to TRBJ1-2, with a tentative D call TRBD1 (6 bases). From germline, CDR1 is SGHVS and CDR2 FNYEAQ. Trimming shortened V by 5 bases and J by 0 bases, and 16 bases separated the two germline ends. The CDR3 consists of 16 residues. The CDR3 protein is CASSQDTGIANYGYTF. The CDR3 coding sequence is TGTGCCAGCAGCCAGGATACAGGGATAGCTAACTATGGCTACACCTTC.

The chain has TRBV4-3 and TRBJ2-7, with D possibly TRBD1 on 5 matching bases. The CDR3 is made up of 15 amino acids. The V end lost 0 bases, the J end lost 3 bases, and 12 bases lay between the germline ends. The V gene's germline CDR1 is LGHNA and CDR2 YSLEER. The DNA for the CDR3 is TGCGCCAGCAGCCAAGAAGTAAGCAGGGTCTACGAGCAGTACTTC. Its protein product is CASSQEVSRVYEQYF.

The chain couples TRBV5-1 to TRBJ1-2; 7 bases match TRBD1. CDR1 and CDR2 from the germline V gene are SGHRS and YFSETQ. V lost 4 bases to trimming and J lost 3 bases; unmatched junction nucleotides: 3. CDR3 length: 13 residues. In DNA form, the CDR3 reads TGCGCCAGCAGCGTCCAGGGGGACTATGGCTACACCTTC. As protein: CASSVQGDYGYTF. The whole variable domain, filled in from reference TRBV5-1 and TRBJ1-2, reads KAGVTQTPRYLIKTRGQQVTLSCSPISGHRSVSWYQQTPGQGLQFLFEYFSETQRNKGNFPGRFSGRQFSNSRSEMNVSTLELGDSALYLCASSVQGDYGYTFGSGTRLTVV.

The chain combines TRBV18 with TRBJ1-2; 10 bases line up with TRBD1. The trim removed 0 bases at V and 8 bases at J, leaving 6 bases unmatched. The CDR3 length is 15 residues. Germline assignment: CDR1 KGHSH and CDR2 LQKENI. In DNA form, the CDR3 reads TGTGCCAGCTCACCACCGGGACAGGGGTCGGTGGGCTACACCTTC. Amino acid sequence: CASSPPGQGSVGYTF. Full variable domain (outside the CDR3, taken from reference TRBV18 and TRBJ1-2): NAGVMQNPRHLVRRRGQEARLRCSPMKGHSHVYWYRQLPEEGLKFMVYLQKENIIDESGMPKERFSAEFPKEGPSILRIQQVVRGDSAAYFCASSPPGQGSVGYTFGSGTRLTVV.